This T cell receptor (beta chain) was recovered during a study of regulatory T cells in long-lasting Graves disease. Time point of the sample: newly diagnosed GD, antithyroid drugs for less than 3 months. From PBMCs, RNA was extracted and then used to make the TCR library. Germline trimming cut 5 bases from V and 5 bases from J; bases unmatched to any gene: 4. Germline V gives CDR1 MNHNS, CDR2 SASEGT. The CDR3 length is 14 residues. This clonotype turned up a few times. Building the TCR beta libraries relied on iRepertoire HTBI primers, and CDR3 regions underwent Arm-PCR. TCRdb analysed the multiplex PCR reads with MiXCR anew, one entry per CDR3 protein. Among about 460,000 distinct CDR3 sequences, 12% to 15% were seen once, and the ten largest hold about 15%. The data also belong to a second study, concerning T cells in Graves' hyperthyroidism and ophthalmopathy.

The J gene is TRBJ2-3, the V gene TRBV6-1, with 10 bases that match TRBD1. This sequence was found in a woman between 50 and 59 years old with Graves disease. Source: peripheral blood mononuclear cells (PBMCs), taken at new diagnosis, from a patient treated with antithyroid drugs. As DNA, the CDR3 is TGTGCCAGCAGTAAACGGACAGGGGGAGATACGCAGTATTTT. This codes for CASSKRTGGDTQYF.